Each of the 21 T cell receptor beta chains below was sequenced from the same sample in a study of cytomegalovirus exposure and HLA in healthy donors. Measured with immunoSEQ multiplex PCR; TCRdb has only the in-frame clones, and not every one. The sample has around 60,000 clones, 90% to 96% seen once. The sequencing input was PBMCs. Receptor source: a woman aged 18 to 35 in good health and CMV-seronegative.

For the CDR3, the DNA is TGCGCCAGCAGCCCCGGGTTCAGCAATCAGCCCCAGCATTTT. Translation gives CASSPGFSNQPQHF. The rearrangement joins TRBV5-1 to TRBJ1-5; unclear D gene. The germline CDR1 and CDR2 sequences are SGHRS and YFSETQ. The CDR3 has 14 amino acids. V lost 4 bases and J lost 1, with 9 bases in between.

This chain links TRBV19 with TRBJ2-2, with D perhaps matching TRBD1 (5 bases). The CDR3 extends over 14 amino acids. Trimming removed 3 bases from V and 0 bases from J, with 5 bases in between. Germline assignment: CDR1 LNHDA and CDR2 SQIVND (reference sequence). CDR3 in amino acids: CASSMTANTGELFF. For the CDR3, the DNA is TGTGCCAGTAGTATGACAGCGAACACCGGGGAGCTGTTTTTT.

CDR3 loop: CASSQGELETQYF. The CDR3 bases are TGCGCCAGCAGCCAAGGGGAGTTAGAGACCCAGTACTTC. The chain recombines TRBV4-1 with TRBJ2-5; weak D call: TRBD2 (5 bases). Germline V gene data show CDR1 as MGHRA and CDR2 as YSYEKL. The V and J ends lost 1 base and 4 bases respectively, with 7 bases between them. The CDR3 sequence is 13 residues long.

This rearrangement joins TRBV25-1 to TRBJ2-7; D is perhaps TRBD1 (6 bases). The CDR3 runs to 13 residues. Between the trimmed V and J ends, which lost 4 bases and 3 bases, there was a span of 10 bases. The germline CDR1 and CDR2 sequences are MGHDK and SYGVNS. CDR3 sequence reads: CASSGDTHYEQYF. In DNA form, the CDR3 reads TGTGCCAGCAGTGGGGACACCCACTACGAGCAGTACTTC.

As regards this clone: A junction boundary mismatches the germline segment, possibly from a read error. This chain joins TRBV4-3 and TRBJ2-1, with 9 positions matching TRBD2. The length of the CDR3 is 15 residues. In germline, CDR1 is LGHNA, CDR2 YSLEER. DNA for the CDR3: TGCGCCAGCAGCCAAGGGGGGGGTAGCGGGGGCCCCCCGCTCTTC. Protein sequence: CASSQGGGSGGPPLF.

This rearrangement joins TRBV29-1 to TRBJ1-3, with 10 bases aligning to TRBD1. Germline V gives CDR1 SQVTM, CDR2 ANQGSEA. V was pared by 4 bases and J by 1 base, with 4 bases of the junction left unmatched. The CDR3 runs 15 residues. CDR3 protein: CSVAGTGESGNTIYF. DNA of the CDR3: TGCAGCGTTGCCGGGACAGGGGAATCTGGAAACACCATATATTTT. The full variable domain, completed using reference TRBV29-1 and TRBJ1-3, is SAVISQKPSRDICQRGTSLTIQCQVDSQVTMMFWYRQQPGQSLTLIATANQGSEATYESGFVIDKFPISRPNLTFSTLTVSNMSPEDSSIYLCSVAGTGESGNTIYFGEGSWLTVV.

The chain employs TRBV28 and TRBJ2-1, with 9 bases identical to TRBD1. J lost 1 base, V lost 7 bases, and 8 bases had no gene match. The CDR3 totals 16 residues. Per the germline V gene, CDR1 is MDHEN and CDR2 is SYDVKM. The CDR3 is CASTPDRGRSYNEQFF. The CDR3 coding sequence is TGTGCCAGCACTCCGGACAGGGGAAGGTCCTACAATGAGCAGTTCTTC.

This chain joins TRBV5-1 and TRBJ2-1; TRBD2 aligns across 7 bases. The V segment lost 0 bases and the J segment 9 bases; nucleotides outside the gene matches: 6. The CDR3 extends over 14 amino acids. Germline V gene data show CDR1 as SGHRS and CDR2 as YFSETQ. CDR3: CASSLEGGSREQFF. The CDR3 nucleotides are TGCGCCAGCAGCTTGGAAGGCGGGAGTCGTGAGCAGTTCTTC.

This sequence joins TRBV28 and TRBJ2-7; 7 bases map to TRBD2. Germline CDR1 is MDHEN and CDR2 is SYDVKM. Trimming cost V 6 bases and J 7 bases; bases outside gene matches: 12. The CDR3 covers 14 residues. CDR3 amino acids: CASSRRELGQEQYF. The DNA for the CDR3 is TGTGCCAGCAGCCGGCGGGAGCTCGGGCAGGAGCAGTACTTC.

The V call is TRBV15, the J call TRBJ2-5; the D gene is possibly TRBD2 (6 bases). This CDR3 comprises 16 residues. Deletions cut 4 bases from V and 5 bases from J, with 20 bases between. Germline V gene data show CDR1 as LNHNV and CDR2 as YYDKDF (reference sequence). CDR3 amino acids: CATSTPEFGGSETQYF. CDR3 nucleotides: TGTGCCACCAGCACCCCCGAGTTCGGGGGTTCGGAGACCCAGTACTTC.

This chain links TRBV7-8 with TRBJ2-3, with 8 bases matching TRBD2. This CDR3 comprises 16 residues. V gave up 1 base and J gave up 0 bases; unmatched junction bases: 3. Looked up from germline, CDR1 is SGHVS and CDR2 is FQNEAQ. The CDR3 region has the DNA TGTGCCAGCAGCTTAGTGGGGACTAGGAGCACAGATACGCAGTATTTT. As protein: CASSLVGTRSTDTQYF.

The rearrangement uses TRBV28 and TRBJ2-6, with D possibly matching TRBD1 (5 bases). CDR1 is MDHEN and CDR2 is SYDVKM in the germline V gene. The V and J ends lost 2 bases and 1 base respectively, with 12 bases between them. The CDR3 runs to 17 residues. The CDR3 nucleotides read TGTGCCAGCAGTTTAGGGCAGGGTAGGTCTGGGGCCAACGTCCTGACTTTC. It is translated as CASSLGQGRSGANVLTF.

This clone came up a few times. CDR3: CASSWGGDTQYF. CDR3 in DNA: TGTGCCAGCAGCTGGGGGGGGGATACGCAGTATTTT. The rearrangement uses TRBV7-2 and TRBJ2-3, with 7 bases matching TRBD2. The CDR3 runs to 12 residues. V lost 4 bases and J lost 6; bases outside the gene matches: 1. Germline V lookup: CDR1 SGHTA, CDR2 FQGNSA. Supplemented by reference TRBV7-2 and TRBJ2-3, the full variable domain reads GAGVSQSPSNKVTEKGKDVELRCDPISGHTALYWYRQSLGQGLEFLIYFQGNSAPDKSGLPSDRFSAERTGGSVSTLTIQRTQQEDSAVYLCASSWGGDTQYFGPGTRLTVL.

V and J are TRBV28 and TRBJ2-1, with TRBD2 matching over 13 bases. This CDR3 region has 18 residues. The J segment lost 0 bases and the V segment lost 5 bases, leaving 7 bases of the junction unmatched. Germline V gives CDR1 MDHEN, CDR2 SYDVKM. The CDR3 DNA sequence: TGTGCCAGCAGTCCCCCCGGACTAGCGGGAGTCTCCTACAATGAGCAGTTCTTC. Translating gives CASSPPGLAGVSYNEQFF.

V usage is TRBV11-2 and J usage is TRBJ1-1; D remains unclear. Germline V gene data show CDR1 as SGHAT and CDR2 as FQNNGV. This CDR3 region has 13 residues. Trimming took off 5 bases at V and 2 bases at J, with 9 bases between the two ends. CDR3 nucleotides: TGTGCCAGCAGCCTAGGCACTAACACTGAAGCTTTCTTT. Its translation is CASSLGTNTEAFF.

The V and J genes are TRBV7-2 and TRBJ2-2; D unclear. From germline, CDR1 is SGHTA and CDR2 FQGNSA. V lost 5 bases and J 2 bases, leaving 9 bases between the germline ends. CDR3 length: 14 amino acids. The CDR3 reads CASSPVGNTGELFF. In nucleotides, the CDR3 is TGTGCCAGCAGCCCCGTGGGCAACACCGGGGAGCTGTTTTTT.

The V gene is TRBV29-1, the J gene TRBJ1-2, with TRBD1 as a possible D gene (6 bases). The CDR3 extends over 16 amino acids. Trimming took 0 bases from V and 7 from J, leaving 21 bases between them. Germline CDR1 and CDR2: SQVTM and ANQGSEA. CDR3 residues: CSVEDEGRGGRFGYTF. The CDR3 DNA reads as TGCAGCGTTGAAGATGAGGGACGGGGGGGGCGCTTTGGCTACACCTTC. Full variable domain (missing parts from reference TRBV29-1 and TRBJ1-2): SAVISQKPSRDICQRGTSLTIQCQVDSQVTMMFWYRQQPGQSLTLIATANQGSEATYESGFVIDKFPISRPNLTFSTLTVSNMSPEDSSIYLCSVEDEGRGGRFGYTFGSGTRLTVV.

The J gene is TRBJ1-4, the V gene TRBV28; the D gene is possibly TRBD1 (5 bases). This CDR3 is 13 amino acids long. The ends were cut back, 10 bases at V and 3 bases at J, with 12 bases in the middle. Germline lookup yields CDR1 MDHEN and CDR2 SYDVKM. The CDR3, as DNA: TGTGCCACCGAAGGGGTTGCTAATGAAAAACTGTTTTTT. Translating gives CATEGVANEKLFF.

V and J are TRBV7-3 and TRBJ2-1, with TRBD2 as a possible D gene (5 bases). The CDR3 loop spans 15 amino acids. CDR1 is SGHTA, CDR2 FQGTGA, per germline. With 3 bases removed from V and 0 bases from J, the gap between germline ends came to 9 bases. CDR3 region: CASSFTGSSYNEQFF. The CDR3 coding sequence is TGTGCCAGCAGCTTTACGGGGAGCTCCTACAATGAGCAGTTCTTC.

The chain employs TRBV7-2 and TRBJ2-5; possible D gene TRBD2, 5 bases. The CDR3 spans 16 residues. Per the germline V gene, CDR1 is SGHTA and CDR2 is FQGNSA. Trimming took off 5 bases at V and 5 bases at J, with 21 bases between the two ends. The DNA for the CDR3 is TGTGCCAGCAGCCCCGATCCCGCTCGGGGTCGGGAGACCCAGTACTTC. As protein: CASSPDPARGRETQYF.

The CDR3 DNA is TGCGCCAGCAGCCAAGAGGGGGACGGAGGGGGCACAGATACGCAGTATTTT. Protein product: CASSQEGDGGGTDTQYF. V is TRBV4-3 and J is TRBJ2-3; possibly TRBD2 for D (6 bases). The CDR3 spans 17 residues. Germline CDR1 LGHNA, CDR2 YSLEER. Between the trimmed V and J ends, which lost 0 bases and 1 base, there was a span of 14 bases.